A selection of T cell receptor beta chains follows, all from one sample in a study of blood T cell repertoires in COVID-19. Sequencing was performed with immunoSEQ multiplex PCR; in TCRdb, only in-frame clones are kept and a portion is missing. The table lists hundreds of thousands of clones, roughly 90% of them singletons. The sequenced material came from PBMCs or T cells enriched from blood (not recorded which). Receptors were obtained from a woman in her twenties or thirties who had recovered from COVID-19. The CDR3 runs from the conserved cysteine through the conserved F or W. Each record gives: V gene, J gene, CDR3 protein.

v_call: TRBV7-9; j_call: TRBJ2-1; cdr3_aa: CASSRQVGLSGRANEQFF
v_call: TRBV7-9; j_call: TRBJ2-7; cdr3_aa: CASSQPRGEQYF
v_call: TRBV28; j_call: TRBJ2-7; cdr3_aa: CASSPRDWTYEQYF
v_call: TRBV5-5; j_call: TRBJ2-1; cdr3_aa: CASSRDGGAMYNEQFF
v_call: TRBV30; j_call: TRBJ1-6; cdr3_aa: CAWTSSSYNSPLHF
v_call: TRBV4-2; j_call: TRBJ2-7; cdr3_aa: CASSQAASSYEQYF
v_call: TRBV6-2/TRBV6-3; j_call: TRBJ2-2; cdr3_aa: CASSYRPGATGELFF
v_call: TRBV7-9; j_call: TRBJ2-7; cdr3_aa: CASSFTGTGSYEQYF
v_call: TRBV9; j_call: TRBJ1-2; cdr3_aa: CASSVGAQPNGYTF
v_call: TRBV9; j_call: TRBJ2-2; cdr3_aa: CASSRSGIPNTGELFF
v_call: TRBV5-1; j_call: TRBJ1-1; cdr3_aa: CASSLLDSPINTEAFF
v_call: TRBV7-3; j_call: TRBJ2-1; cdr3_aa: CASSLTSASDHEQFF
v_call: TRBV4-3; j_call: TRBJ2-2; cdr3_aa: CASSQDLAGGTGELFF
v_call: TRBV5-6; j_call: TRBJ1-1; cdr3_aa: CASSSRQGAGFGAFF
v_call: TRBV19; j_call: TRBJ2-7; cdr3_aa: CASTPSGRAYEQYF
v_call: TRBV20-1; j_call: TRBJ2-1; cdr3_aa: CSASRSGPYNEQFF
v_call: TRBV6-6; j_call: TRBJ1-1; cdr3_aa: CASSWDSLPNTEAFF
v_call: TRBV18; j_call: TRBJ2-1; cdr3_aa: CASSRTSSPPASEQFF
v_call: TRBV5-5; j_call: TRBJ2-7; cdr3_aa: CASSLGSETPAF
v_call: TRBV9; j_call: TRBJ2-1; cdr3_aa: CASSPQRAPYNEQFF
v_call: TRBV28; j_call: TRBJ2-2; cdr3_aa: CASSFHPGSTNTGELFF
v_call: TRBV15; j_call: TRBJ2-7; cdr3_aa: CATSPQGGAYTYEQYF
v_call: TRBV9; j_call: TRBJ2-5; cdr3_aa: CASSVDRGETQYF
v_call: TRBV20-1; j_call: TRBJ2-1; cdr3_aa: CSASAGGTHNEQFF
v_call: TRBV29-1; j_call: TRBJ2-6; cdr3_aa: CSVFFSGANVLTF
v_call: TRBV24-1; j_call: TRBJ1-5; cdr3_aa: CATSVREGQPQHF
v_call: TRBV7-2; j_call: TRBJ2-2; cdr3_aa: CASRLAQGASTGELFF
v_call: TRBV4-3; j_call: TRBJ1-3; cdr3_aa: CASSHERGLSGNTIYF
v_call: TRBV28; j_call: TRBJ1-1; cdr3_aa: CASSLSDSVGTEAFF
v_call: TRBV27; j_call: TRBJ1-2; cdr3_aa: CASSLGAAGHGYTF
v_call: TRBV29-1; j_call: TRBJ2-2; cdr3_aa: CSVAGDRFTGELFF
v_call: TRBV19; j_call: TRBJ1-2; cdr3_aa: CASSASGIYGYTF
v_call: TRBV5-8; j_call: TRBJ2-1; cdr3_aa: CASTQREGLDEQFF
v_call: TRBV2; j_call: TRBJ2-1; cdr3_aa: CASRTDRTSGIDYEQFF
v_call: TRBV7-8; j_call: TRBJ2-7; cdr3_aa: CASSLYKGVARDEQYF
v_call: TRBV7-3; j_call: TRBJ1-2; cdr3_aa: CASSSRPEMDRRTAGYTF
v_call: TRBV4-2; j_call: TRBJ2-3; cdr3_aa: CASSQEAGGADTQYF
v_call: TRBV7-2; j_call: TRBJ1-2; cdr3_aa: CASSPRQGGGYTF
v_call: TRBV29-1; j_call: TRBJ2-7; cdr3_aa: CSVEGTDEQYF
v_call: TRBV27; j_call: TRBJ2-5; cdr3_aa: CASSLGPRGETQYF
v_call: TRBV19; j_call: TRBJ1-6; cdr3_aa: CASSSRTGGGSPLHF
v_call: TRBV15; j_call: TRBJ2-1; cdr3_aa: CATSRDRGGNEQFF
v_call: TRBV5-1; j_call: TRBJ2-1; cdr3_aa: CASSLEGVDNEQFF
v_call: TRBV30; j_call: TRBJ2-3; cdr3_aa: CAGDSSGRGVDTQYF
v_call: TRBV10-3; j_call: TRBJ1-3; cdr3_aa: CAISDRGLAGNTIYF
v_call: TRBV12-3/TRBV12-4; j_call: TRBJ1-2; cdr3_aa: CASSIGVVYGYTF
v_call: TRBV10-3; j_call: TRBJ1-1; cdr3_aa: CAAKDRDRGLNTEAFF
v_call: TRBV4-1; j_call: TRBJ1-4; cdr3_aa: CASSPSGQYEKLFF